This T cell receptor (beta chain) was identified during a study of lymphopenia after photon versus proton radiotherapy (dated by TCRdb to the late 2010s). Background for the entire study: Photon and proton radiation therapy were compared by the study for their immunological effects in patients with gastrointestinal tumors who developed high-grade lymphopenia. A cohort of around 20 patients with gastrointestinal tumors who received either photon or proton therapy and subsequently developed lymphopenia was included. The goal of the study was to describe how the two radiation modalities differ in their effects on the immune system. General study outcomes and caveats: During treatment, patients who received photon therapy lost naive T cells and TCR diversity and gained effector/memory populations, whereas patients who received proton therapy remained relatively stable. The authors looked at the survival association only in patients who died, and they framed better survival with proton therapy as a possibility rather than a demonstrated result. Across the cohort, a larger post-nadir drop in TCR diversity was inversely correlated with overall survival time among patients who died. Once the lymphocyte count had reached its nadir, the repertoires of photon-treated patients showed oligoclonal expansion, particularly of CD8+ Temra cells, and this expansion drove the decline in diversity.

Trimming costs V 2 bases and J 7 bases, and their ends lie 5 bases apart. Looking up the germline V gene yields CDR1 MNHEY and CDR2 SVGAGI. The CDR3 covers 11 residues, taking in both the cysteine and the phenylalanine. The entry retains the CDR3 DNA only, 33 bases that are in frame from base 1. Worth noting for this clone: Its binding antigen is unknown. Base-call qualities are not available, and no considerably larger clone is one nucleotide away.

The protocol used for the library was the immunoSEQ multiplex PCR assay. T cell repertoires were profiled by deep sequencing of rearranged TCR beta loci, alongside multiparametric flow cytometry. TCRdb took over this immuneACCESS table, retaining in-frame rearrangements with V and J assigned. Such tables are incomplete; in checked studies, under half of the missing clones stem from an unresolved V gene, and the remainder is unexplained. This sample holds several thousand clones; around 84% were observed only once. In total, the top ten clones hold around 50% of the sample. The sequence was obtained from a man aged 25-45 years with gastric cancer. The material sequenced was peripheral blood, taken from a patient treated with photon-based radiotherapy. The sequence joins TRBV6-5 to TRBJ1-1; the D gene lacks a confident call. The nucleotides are TGTGCCAGCAGTTACAAGGGTGAAGCTTTCTTT. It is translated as CASSYKGEAFF.